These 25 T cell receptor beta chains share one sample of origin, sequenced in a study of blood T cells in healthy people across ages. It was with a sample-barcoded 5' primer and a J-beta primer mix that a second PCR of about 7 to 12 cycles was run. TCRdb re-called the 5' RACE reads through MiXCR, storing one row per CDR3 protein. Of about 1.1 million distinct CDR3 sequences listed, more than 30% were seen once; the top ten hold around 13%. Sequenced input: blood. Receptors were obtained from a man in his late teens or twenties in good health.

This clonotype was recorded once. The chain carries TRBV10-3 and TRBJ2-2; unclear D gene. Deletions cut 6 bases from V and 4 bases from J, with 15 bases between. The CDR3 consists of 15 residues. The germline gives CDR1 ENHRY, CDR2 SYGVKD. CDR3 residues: CAISPDDLSTGELFF. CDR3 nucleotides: TGTGCCATCAGCCCGGACGACCTCAGCACCGGGGAGCTGTTTTTT.

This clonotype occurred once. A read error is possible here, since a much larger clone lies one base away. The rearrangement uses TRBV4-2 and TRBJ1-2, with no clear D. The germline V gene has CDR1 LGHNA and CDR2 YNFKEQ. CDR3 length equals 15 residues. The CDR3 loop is CASSQDVAFNDGYTF. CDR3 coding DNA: TGTGCCAGCAGCCAAGATGTGGCGTTTAACGATGGCTACACCTTC.

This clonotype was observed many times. As DNA, the CDR3 is TGTGCCAGCAGACAGACCTCCTATGGCTACACCTTC. Translation: CASRQTSYGYTF. This chain links TRBV12-3 or TRBV12-4 with TRBJ1-2, with D unclear. The CDR3 extends over 12 amino acids. The V gene lost 6 bases and the J gene lost 4 bases, with 9 bases spanning the gap.

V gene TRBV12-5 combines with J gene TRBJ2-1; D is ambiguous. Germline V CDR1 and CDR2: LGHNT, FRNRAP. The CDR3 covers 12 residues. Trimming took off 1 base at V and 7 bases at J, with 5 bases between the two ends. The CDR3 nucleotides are TGTGCTAGTGGTTTGGACCAAAATGAGCAGTTCTTC. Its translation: CASGLDQNEQFF.

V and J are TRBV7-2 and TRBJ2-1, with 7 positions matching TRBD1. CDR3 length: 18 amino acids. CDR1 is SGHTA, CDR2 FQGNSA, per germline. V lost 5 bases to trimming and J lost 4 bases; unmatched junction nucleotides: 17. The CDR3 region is CASSPLPPGTAKYNEQFF. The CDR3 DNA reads TGTGCCAGCAGCCCGCTCCCACCCGGGACAGCTAAATACAATGAGCAGTTCTTC.

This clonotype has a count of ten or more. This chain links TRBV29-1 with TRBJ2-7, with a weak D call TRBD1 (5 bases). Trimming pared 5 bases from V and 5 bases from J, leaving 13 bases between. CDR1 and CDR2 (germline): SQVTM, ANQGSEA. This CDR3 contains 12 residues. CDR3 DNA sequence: TGCAGCGTTCAGGGCAGACCCAACGAGCAGTACTTC. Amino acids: CSVQGRPNEQYF.

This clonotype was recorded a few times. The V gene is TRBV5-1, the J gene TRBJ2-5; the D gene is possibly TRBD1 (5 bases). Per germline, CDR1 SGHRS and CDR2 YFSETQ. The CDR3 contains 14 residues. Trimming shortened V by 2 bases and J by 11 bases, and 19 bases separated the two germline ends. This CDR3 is CASSLHQQVNEQYF. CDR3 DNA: TGCGCCAGCAGCTTACATCAACAGGTCAATGAGCAGTACTTC.

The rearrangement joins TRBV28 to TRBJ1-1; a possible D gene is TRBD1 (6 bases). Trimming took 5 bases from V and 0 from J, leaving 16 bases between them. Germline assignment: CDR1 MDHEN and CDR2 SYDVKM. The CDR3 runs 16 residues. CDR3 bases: TGTGCCAGCAGTCCCCCCAGGGGACCTATGAACACTGAAGCTTTCTTT. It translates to CASSPPRGPMNTEAFF.

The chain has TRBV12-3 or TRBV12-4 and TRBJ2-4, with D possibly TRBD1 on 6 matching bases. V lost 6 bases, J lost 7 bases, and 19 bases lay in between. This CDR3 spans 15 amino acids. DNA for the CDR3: TGTGCCAGCAGCCCCGGCGCAGGGGAGTTCAACATTCAGTACTTC. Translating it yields CASSPGAGEFNIQYF.

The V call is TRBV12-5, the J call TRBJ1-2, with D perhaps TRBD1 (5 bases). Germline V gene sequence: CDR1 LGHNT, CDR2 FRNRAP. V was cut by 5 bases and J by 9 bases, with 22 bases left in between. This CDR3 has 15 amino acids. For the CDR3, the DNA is TGTGCTAGTGGTCCATCTGGGGGAGGGTTTTTGCGCTACACCTTC. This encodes CASGPSGGGFLRYTF.

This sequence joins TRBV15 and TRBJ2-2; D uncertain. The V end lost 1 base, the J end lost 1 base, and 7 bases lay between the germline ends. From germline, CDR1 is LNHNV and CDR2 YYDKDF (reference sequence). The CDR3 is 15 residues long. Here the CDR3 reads CATSRGTENTGELFF. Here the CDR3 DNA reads TGTGCCACCAGCAGAGGTACTGAGAACACCGGGGAGCTGTTTTTT.

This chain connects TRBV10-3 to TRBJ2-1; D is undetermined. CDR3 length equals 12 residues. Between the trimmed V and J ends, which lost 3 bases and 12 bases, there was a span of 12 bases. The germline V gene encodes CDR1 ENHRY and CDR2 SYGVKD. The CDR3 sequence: CAISDQEDTQFF. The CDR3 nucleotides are TGTGCCATCAGTGATCAGGAAGATACGCAGTTCTTC.

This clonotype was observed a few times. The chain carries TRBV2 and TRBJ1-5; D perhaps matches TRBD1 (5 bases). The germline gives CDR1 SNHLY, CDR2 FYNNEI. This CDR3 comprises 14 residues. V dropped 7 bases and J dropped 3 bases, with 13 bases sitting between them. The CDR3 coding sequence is TGTGCCAGCAAGACAGACTCTGCCAATCAGCCCCAGCATTTT. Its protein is CASKTDSANQPQHF.

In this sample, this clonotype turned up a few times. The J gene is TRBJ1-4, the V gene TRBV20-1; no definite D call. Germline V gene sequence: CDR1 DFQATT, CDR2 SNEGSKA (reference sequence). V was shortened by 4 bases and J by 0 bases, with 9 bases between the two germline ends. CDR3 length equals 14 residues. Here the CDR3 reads CSAMSGTTNEKLFF. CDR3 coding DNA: TGCAGTGCTATGTCGGGCACAACTAATGAAAAACTGTTTTTT.

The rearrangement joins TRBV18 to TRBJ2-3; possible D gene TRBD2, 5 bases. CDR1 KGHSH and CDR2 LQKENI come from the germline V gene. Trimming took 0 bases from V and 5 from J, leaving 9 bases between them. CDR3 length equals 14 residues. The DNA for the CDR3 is TGTGCCAGCTCACCACCAGCGGCACGAGATACGCAGTATTTT. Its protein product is CASSPPAARDTQYF.

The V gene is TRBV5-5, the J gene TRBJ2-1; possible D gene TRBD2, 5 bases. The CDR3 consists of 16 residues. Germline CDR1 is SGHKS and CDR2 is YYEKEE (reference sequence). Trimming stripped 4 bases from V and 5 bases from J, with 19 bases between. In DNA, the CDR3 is TGTGCCAGCAGCCCCCCCCCCAGCGGTCACAACAATGAGCAGTTCTTC. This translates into CASSPPPSGHNNEQFF. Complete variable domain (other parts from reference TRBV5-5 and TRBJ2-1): DAGVTQSPTHLIKTRGQQVTLRCSPISGHKSVSWYQQVLGQGPQFIFQYYEKEERGRGNFPDRFSARQFPNYSSELNVNALLLGDSALYLCASSPPPSGHNNEQFFGPGTRLTVL.

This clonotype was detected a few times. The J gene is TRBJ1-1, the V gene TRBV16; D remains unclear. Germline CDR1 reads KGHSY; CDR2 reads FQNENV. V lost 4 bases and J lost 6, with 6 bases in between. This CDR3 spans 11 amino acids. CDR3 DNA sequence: TGTGCCAGCAGCCGTAATCCTGAAGCTTTCTTT. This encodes CASSRNPEAFF. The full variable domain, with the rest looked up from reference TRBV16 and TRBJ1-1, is GEEVAQTPKHLVRGEGQKAKLYCAPIKGHSYVFWYQQVLKNEFKFLISFQNENVFDETGMPKERFSAKCLPNSPCSLEIQATKLEDSAVYFCASSRNPEAFFGQGTRLTVV.

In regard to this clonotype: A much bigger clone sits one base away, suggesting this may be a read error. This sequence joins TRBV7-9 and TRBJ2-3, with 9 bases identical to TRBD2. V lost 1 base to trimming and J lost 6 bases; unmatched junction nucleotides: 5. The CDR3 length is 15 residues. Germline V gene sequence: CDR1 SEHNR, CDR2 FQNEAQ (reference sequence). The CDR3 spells CASSLEASGADTQYF. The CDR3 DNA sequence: TGTGCCAGCAGCTTAGAGGCTAGCGGGGCTGATACGCAGTATTTT.

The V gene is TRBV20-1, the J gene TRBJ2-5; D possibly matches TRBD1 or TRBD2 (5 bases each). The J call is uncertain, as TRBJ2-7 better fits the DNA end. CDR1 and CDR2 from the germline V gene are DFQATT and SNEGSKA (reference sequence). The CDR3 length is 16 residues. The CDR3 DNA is TGCAGTGCTAGAGATAGAGGGGCCCCTAGTCACGACGAGCAGTACTTC. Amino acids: CSARDRGAPSHDEQYF.

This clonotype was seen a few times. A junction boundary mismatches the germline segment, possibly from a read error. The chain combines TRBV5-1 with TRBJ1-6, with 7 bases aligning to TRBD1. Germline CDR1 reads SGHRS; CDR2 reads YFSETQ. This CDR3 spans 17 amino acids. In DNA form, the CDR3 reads TGCGCCAGCAGCGGCCCGGGACAGCTCTCCTATAATTCACCCCCCCACTTT. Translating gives CASSGPGQLSYNSPPHF.

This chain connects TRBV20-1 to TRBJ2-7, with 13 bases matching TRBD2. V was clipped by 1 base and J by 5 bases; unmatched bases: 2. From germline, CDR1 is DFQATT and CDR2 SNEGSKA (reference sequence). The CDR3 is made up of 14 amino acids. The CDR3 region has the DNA TGCAGTGCTAGAGGCGGACTAGCGGGGGACGAGCAGTACTTC. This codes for CSARGGLAGDEQYF.

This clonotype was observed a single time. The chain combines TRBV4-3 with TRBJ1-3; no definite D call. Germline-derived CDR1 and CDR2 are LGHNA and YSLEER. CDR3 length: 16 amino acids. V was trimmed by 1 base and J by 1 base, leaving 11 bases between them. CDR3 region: CASSQVWRGSGNTIYF. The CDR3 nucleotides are TGCGCCAGCAGCCAAGTCTGGAGAGGATCTGGAAACACCATATATTTT.

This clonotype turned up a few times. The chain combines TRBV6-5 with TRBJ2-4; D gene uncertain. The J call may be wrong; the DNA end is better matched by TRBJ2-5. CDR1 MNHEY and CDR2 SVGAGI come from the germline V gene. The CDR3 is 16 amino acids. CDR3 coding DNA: TGTGCCAGCAGTTACGGAAGTGAGTACAGAGAAGAGACCCAGTACTTC. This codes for CASSYGSEYREETQYF.

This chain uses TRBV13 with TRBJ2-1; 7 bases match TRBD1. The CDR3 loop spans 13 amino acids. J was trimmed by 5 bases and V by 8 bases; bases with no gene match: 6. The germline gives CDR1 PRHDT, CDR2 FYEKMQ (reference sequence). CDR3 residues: CASGGQADNEQFF. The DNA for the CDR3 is TGTGCCAGCGGCGGACAGGCAGACAATGAGCAGTTCTTC.

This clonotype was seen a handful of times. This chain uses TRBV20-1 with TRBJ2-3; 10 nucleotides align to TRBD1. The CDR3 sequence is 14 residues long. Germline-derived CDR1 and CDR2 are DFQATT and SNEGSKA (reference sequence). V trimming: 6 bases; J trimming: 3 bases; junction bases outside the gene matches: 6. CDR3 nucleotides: TGCAGTGCGGACGGACAGGGGGGGACAGATACGCAGTATTTT. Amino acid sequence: CSADGQGGTDTQYF.